This TCR beta chain is drawn from a study of blood T cells in healthy people across ages. About this clonotype itself: Its antigen is not known. Likely a read error: the CDR3 ends without its conserved phenylalanine or tryptophan.

J was trimmed by 5 bases and V by 5 bases; bases with no gene match: 4. This CDR3 region has 14 residues. Germline V gene data show CDR1 as SGHTA and CDR2 as FQGNSA. Next came a second PCR, run for about 7 to 12 cycles, which used a sample-barcoded 5' primer along with a J-beta primer mix. MiXCR was run by TCRdb on the 5' RACE reads, yielding one entry per CDR3 protein. The data contain 750,000 to 1,000,000 distinct CDR3 sequences, roughly 29% of them seen just once; the ten biggest clones take up roughly a tenth. Study conclusions and caveats: Aged donors had fewer naive CD4+ cells and lower diversity than long-lived donors.

A further study also used this sample, focusing on T cells of mothers and their children.

The rearrangement uses TRBV7-2 and TRBJ2-5, with 11 bases that match TRBD2. The TCR was taken from a woman between 35 and 50 years old in good health. Sequencing used blood. The CDR3 DNA is TGTGCCAGCAGCGACACTAGCGGGGGTGAGACCCAGTACTTA. It specifies CASSDTSGGETQYL.